Listed below are T cell receptor beta chains from one sample, sequenced in a study of T cell repertoires in cytomegalovirus infection. TCRdb fed the reads into MiXCR, producing one record per CDR3 protein. The data show 630,000 or so distinct CDR3 sequences, roughly 26% seen once. Sequencing input: CD8+ T cells from PBMCs. These receptors were collected from a human donor in good health (CMV status not recorded). Some clones in this sample may be carry-over from other donors' samples. Each CDR3 is given with its conserved first and last residue. D genes are given only for firm matches. Clone sizes are given selectively: once, few, many, or a class where the clone is expanded.

CDR3 DNA: TGTGCCAGCAGTTTCTACAAATCCCAAGAGACCCAGTACTTC
CDR3 protein: CASSFYKSQETQYF
V gene: TRBV6-2/TRBV6-3
clone size: -
J gene: TRBJ2-5
D gene: -

CDR3 DNA: TGTGCCAGCACCTCCCGGTGGGGGGTGAACACTGAAGCTTTCTTT
CDR3 protein: CASTSRWGVNTEAFF
V gene: TRBV7-6
clone size: few
J gene: TRBJ1-1
D gene: -

CDR3 DNA: TGCGCCAGCAGCTTGGAGGCGGGGGTTAACACTGAAGCTTTCTTT
CDR3 protein: CASSLEAGVNTEAFF
V gene: TRBV5-1
clone size: many
J gene: TRBJ1-1
D gene: -

CDR3 DNA: TGCAGTGCTAGGGTGCTAGCGGAGGATCAAGAGACCCAGTACTTC
CDR3 protein: CSARVLAEDQETQYF
V gene: TRBV20-1
clone size: -
J gene: TRBJ2-5
D gene: TRBD2

CDR3 DNA: TGTGCCATCACTCCGACAGACACGAACACCGGGGGGCTGTTTTTT
CDR3 protein: CAITPTDTNTGGLFF
V gene: TRBV10-3
clone size: -
J gene: TRBJ2-2
D gene: -

CDR3 DNA: TGTGCCAGCAGCCGAAAGCCTGCGAACACTGAAGCTTTCTTT
CDR3 protein: CASSRKPANTEAFF
V gene: TRBV7-9
clone size: few
J gene: TRBJ1-1
D gene: -

CDR3 DNA: TGTGCCAGCAGCGGGACTAGATCTTACCAAGAGACCCAGTACTTC
CDR3 protein: CASSGTRSYQETQYF
V gene: TRBV14
clone size: few
J gene: TRBJ2-5
D gene: TRBD2

CDR3 DNA: TGTGCCAGCAGCCTCATGGGAGGAATGAACACTGAAGCTTTCTTT
CDR3 protein: CASSLMGGMNTEAFF
V gene: TRBV7-3
clone size: many
J gene: TRBJ1-1
D gene: -

CDR3 DNA: TGCAGCGTTGAAGAAAGCGGGGGGGAGTTCTCTGGGGCCAACGTCCTGACTTTC
CDR3 protein: CSVEESGGEFSGANVLTF
V gene: TRBV29-1
clone size: few
J gene: TRBJ2-6
D gene: TRBD2

CDR3 DNA: TGTGCCAGTAGTATCTGGCAGGGAGGGGACACTGAAGCTTTCTTT
CDR3 protein: CASSIWQGGDTEAFF
V gene: TRBV19
clone size: few
J gene: TRBJ1-1
D gene: -

CDR3 DNA: TGTGCCAGCAGCCAAGAAGATGGACCCGGGGAGCTGTTTTTT
CDR3 protein: CASSQEDGPGELFF
V gene: TRBV14
clone size: -
J gene: TRBJ2-2
D gene: -

CDR3 DNA: TGTGCCAGCAGCCAAGATTTTTCCGGGGAGACCCAGTACTTC
CDR3 protein: CASSQDFSGETQYF
V gene: TRBV14
clone size: -
J gene: TRBJ2-5
D gene: -

CDR3 DNA: TGTGCCAGCGGTCCAGGGAACACTGAAGCTTTCTTT
CDR3 protein: CASGPGNTEAFF
V gene: TRBV28
clone size: -
J gene: TRBJ1-1
D gene: -

CDR3 DNA: TGTGCCAGCAGTGAAGCCAGGAGAATCGAGCAGTACTTC
CDR3 protein: CASSEARRIEQYF
V gene: TRBV2
clone size: -
J gene: TRBJ2-7
D gene: -

CDR3 DNA: TGCGCCAGCAGCACCTCTAGCGGGGGTCGCTACGAGCAGTACTTC
CDR3 protein: CASSTSSGGRYEQYF
V gene: TRBV4-1
clone size: many
J gene: TRBJ2-7
D gene: TRBD2

CDR3 DNA: TGTGCCAGCAGTCCGGCAAGCGGGGGGGCCCCAGATACGCAGTATTTT
CDR3 protein: CASSPASGGAPDTQYF
V gene: TRBV7-2
clone size: many
J gene: TRBJ2-3
D gene: TRBD2

CDR3 DNA: TGCAGTGCCGAATGGATGGGGACAGATAGACGCACAGATACGCAGAATTTT
CDR3 protein: CSAEWMGTDRRTDTQNF
V gene: TRBV20-1
clone size: -
J gene: TRBJ2-3
D gene: TRBD1

CDR3 DNA: TGTGCCAGCAGCTTCGGGACAGGGCGAGCGGATCAGCCCCAGCATTTT
CDR3 protein: CASSFGTGRADQPQHF
V gene: TRBV7-2
clone size: many
J gene: TRBJ1-5
D gene: TRBD1

CDR3 DNA: TGTGCCAGCAACCTGAACACCGGGGAGCTGTTTTTT
CDR3 protein: CASNLNTGELFF
V gene: TRBV7-9
clone size: few
J gene: TRBJ2-2
D gene: -

CDR3 DNA: TGTGCCAGCAGTTCTTGGCGGGACAGCCCTAACACTGAAGCTTTCTTT
CDR3 protein: CASSSWRDSPNTEAFF
V gene: TRBV7-6
clone size: few
J gene: TRBJ1-1
D gene: TRBD1

CDR3 DNA: TGCGCCAGCAGCCGCGCGACGGTAGGACCGAACACTGAAGCTTTCTTT
CDR3 protein: CASSRATVGPNTEAFF
V gene: TRBV5-1
clone size: -
J gene: TRBJ1-1
D gene: -

CDR3 DNA: TGTGCCAGCACCGGACAGGGGCTCCAAGGGCCCCAAGAGACCCAGTACTTC
CDR3 protein: CASTGQGLQGPQETQYF
V gene: TRBV7-9
clone size: few
J gene: TRBJ2-5
D gene: TRBD1

CDR3 DNA: TGTGCCAGCAGCTTATTTCCAGGGAGCCGTTTACAAGAGACCCAGTACTTC
CDR3 protein: CASSLFPGSRLQETQYF
V gene: TRBV7-9
clone size: -
J gene: TRBJ2-5
D gene: -

CDR3 DNA: TGCAGCGTTGAGGGCAGGGGGGTTCGTTACAATGAGCAGTTCTTC
CDR3 protein: CSVEGRGVRYNEQFF
V gene: TRBV29-1
clone size: few
J gene: TRBJ2-1
D gene: -

CDR3 DNA: TGTGCCAGCAGTTACTCGAGGAGGACAGGGGGCTACGAGCAGTACTTC
CDR3 protein: CASSYSRRTGGYEQYF
V gene: TRBV6-5
clone size: many
J gene: TRBJ2-7
D gene: TRBD1

CDR3 DNA: TGTGCCAGCAACGAACCGGCCCCGGGGAGGCACGGCTACACCTTC
CDR3 protein: CASNEPAPGRHGYTF
V gene: TRBV7-9
clone size: many
J gene: TRBJ1-2
D gene: -

CDR3 DNA: TGCGCCAGCAGCTTTGACAGGGGAGTGAGTGGCTACACCTTC
CDR3 protein: CASSFDRGVSGYTF
V gene: TRBV5-1
clone size: -
J gene: TRBJ1-2
D gene: TRBD1